This TCR beta chain emerged from a study of long-term antiretroviral therapy in people with HIV. The assay, immunoSEQ v3.0, was run at survey level. Target depth was roughly 35,000-55,000 T-cell genomes per sample. Assay: immunoSEQ multiplex PCR; the TCRdb copy retains only in-frame clones and omits some. The profile covers around 22,000 clones, with 80% to 90% appearing a single time and 15% to 20% taken by the ten largest. Study observations and caveats: Unavailable data included ART adherence, viral resistance and therapy changes (switches in treatment). Clones with expansion before ART led the repertoire at all time points.

Turning to this clone: The antigen is unknown.

Sequenced material: unsorted PBMCs, taken 0.1 years before starting antiretroviral therapy. The sequence derives from a man aged 18 to 30 with HIV.

As DNA, the CDR3 is TGCAGCGTTGGTGCTGCAACTAATGAAAAACTGTTTTTT. Its translation is CSVGAATNEKLFF. The gene calls are TRBV29-1 and TRBJ1-4, with D unresolved. The CDR3 runs 13 residues. V was pared by 4 bases and J by 0 bases, with 6 bases between. Germline V CDR1 and CDR2: SQVTM, ANQGSEA.